One T cell receptor beta chain is described in this entry. The CDR3 consists of 15 residues. Germline values: CDR1 DFQATT, CDR2 SNEGSKA (reference sequence). The ends lost 1 base at V and 3 bases at J; junction bases unmatched: 7. This entry is derived from a study of identical twins. From the 5' RACE reads, TCRdb called clonotypes with MiXCR, one entry per CDR3 protein. The table includes 1.5 million to 2 million distinct CDR3 sequences, under 35% detected once. This TCR came from a newborn girl in good health. Sequencing was carried out using cord blood. The gene calls are TRBV20-1 and TRBJ1-2; 8 bases fit TRBD1. CDR3 in amino acids: CSARARTGKDYGYTF. The CDR3 bases are TGCAGTGCTAGAGCCCGGACAGGGAAGGACTATGGCTACACCTTC.